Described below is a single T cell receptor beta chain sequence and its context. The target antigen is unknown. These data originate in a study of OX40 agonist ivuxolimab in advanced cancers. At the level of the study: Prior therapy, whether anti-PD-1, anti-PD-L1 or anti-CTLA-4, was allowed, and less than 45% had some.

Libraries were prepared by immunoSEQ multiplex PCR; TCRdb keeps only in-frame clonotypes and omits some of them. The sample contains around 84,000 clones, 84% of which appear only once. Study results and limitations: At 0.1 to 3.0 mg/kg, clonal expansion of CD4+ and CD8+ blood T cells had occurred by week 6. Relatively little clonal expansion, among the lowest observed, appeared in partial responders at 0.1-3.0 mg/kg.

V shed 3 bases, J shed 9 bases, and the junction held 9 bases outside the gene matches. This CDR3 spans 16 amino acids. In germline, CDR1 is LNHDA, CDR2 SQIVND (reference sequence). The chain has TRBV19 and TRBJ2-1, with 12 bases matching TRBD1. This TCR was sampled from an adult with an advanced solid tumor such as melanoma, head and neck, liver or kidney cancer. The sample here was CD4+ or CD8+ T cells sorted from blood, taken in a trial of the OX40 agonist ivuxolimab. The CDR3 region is CASSMSGTGGLGEQFF. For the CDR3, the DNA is TGTGCCAGTAGTATGAGCGGGACAGGGGGCTTGGGTGAGCAGTTCTTC.